A single sample gave rise to the 24 T cell receptor beta chains below, sequenced in a study of blood T cell repertoires in COVID-19. The table came from immunoSEQ multiplex PCR; TCRdb's copy has only in-frame clones and leaves some out. The data contain 200,000 to 250,000 clones, approximately 84% of them singletons. The sequenced material came from peripheral blood. The receptors derive from a woman younger than 45 who had recovered from COVID-19.

The chain has TRBV20-1 and TRBJ2-1; weak D call: TRBD1 (5 bases). From germline, CDR1 is DFQATT and CDR2 SNEGSKA (reference sequence). V lost 6 bases, J lost 6 bases, and 9 bases lay in between. The CDR3 runs to 11 residues. CDR3 coding DNA: TGCAGTGCCCGGCAGGGCAATGAGCAGTTCTTC. It codes for CSARQGNEQFF.

CDR3 coding DNA: TGCAGCGTTGGTGCAGGGTGGAATCAGCCCCAGCATTTT. As protein: CSVGAGWNQPQHF. This chain links TRBV29-1 with TRBJ1-5; possibly TRBD1 for D (5 bases). Trimming cost V 4 bases and J 4 bases, with 11 bases left between them. Germline V gene sequence: CDR1 SQVTM, CDR2 ANQGSEA. The CDR3 extends over 13 amino acids.

CDR3 nucleotides: TGTGCCAGTAGTATCTGGGGCAGTACCAGCTCTGGAAACACCATATATTTT. Translating gives CASSIWGSTSSGNTIYF. V usage is TRBV19 and J usage is TRBJ1-3; tentatively, D is TRBD1 (5 bases). The CDR3 runs to 17 residues. The V gene's germline CDR1 is LNHDA and CDR2 SQIVND (reference sequence). Trimming took off 3 bases at V and 0 bases at J, with 15 bases between the two ends.

The chain links TRBV10-2 to TRBJ1-6, with 7 bases lining up with TRBD1. The ends lost 10 bases at V and 8 bases at J; junction bases unmatched: 8. CDR1 is WSHSY and CDR2 is SAAADI in the germline V gene. The CDR3 covers 13 residues. DNA for the CDR3: TGCGCCACTTGGGACAGCGGATATTCACCCCTCCACTTT. The encoded protein is CATWDSGYSPLHF.

CDR3 nucleotide sequence: TGTGCCAGCAGCTGGGACTTTAATCAGCCCCAGCATTTT. Translated, it gives CASSWDFNQPQHF. This chain uses TRBV6-6 with TRBJ1-5, with D possibly being TRBD1 (5 bases). Trimming left V 6 bases short and J 4 bases short, with 10 bases between. Germline values: CDR1 MNHNY, CDR2 SVGAGI (reference sequence). This CDR3 is built from 13 residues.

The chain carries TRBV12-3 or TRBV12-4 and TRBJ2-6; 9 nucleotides match TRBD1. The CDR3 is 12 amino acids. V gave up 5 bases and J gave up 13 bases; unmatched junction bases: 3. DNA of the CDR3: TGTGCCAGCAGTAGGGACAGGGAGGTCCTGACTTTC. As protein: CASSRDREVLTF.

The rearrangement joins TRBV14 to TRBJ2-2, with a weak D call TRBD1 (6 bases). V lost 6 bases and J lost 4, with 12 bases in between. Germline lookup yields CDR1 SGHDN and CDR2 FVKESK. The CDR3 is made up of 14 amino acids. In nucleotides, the CDR3 is TGTGCCAGCAGTAACAGGGATTTCACCGGGGAGCTGTTTTTT. Translation gives CASSNRDFTGELFF.

The V and J genes are TRBV4-2 and TRBJ1-3, with 9 bases fitting TRBD1. Germline trimming cut 0 bases from V and 0 bases from J; bases unmatched to any gene: 9. This CDR3 region has 19 residues. Germline assignment: CDR1 LGHNA and CDR2 YNFKEQ. CDR3 nucleotides: TGTGCCAGCAGCCAAGATGGGACAGGGTTTTTTAGCTCTGGAAACACCATATATTTT. Amino acid sequence: CASSQDGTGFFSSGNTIYF.

The genes are TRBV27 and TRBJ1-5, with D unresolved. This CDR3 has 16 residues. Trimming shortened V by 8 bases and J by 1 base, and 18 bases separated the two germline ends. Germline V gives CDR1 MNHEY, CDR2 SMNVEV (reference sequence). This CDR3 is CASGRMGGASNQPQHF. The CDR3 nucleotides read TGTGCCAGCGGGCGCATGGGAGGAGCAAGCAATCAGCCCCAGCATTTT.

In DNA, the CDR3 is TGCGCCAGCAGAAACACAGGGCAGAGCTCCTACGAGCAGTACTTC. Protein sequence: CASRNTGQSSYEQYF. This chain joins TRBV4-1 and TRBJ2-7; D may be TRBD1 (6 bases). Trimming left V 6 bases short and J 0 bases short, with 15 bases between. Germline-derived CDR1 and CDR2 are MGHRA and YSYEKL. The CDR3 runs 15 residues.

This sequence joins TRBV27 and TRBJ2-1; TRBD1 might be the D (5 bases). In germline, CDR1 is MNHEY, CDR2 SMNVEV (reference sequence). V was clipped by 4 bases and J by 7 bases, with 11 bases between them. This CDR3 is 13 amino acids long. The CDR3 loop reads CASSWQGRNEQFF. The CDR3 DNA sequence: TGTGCCAGCAGTTGGCAGGGCCGGAATGAGCAGTTCTTC.

The chain has TRBV2 and TRBJ2-7; 8 bases agree with TRBD1. CDR1 is SNHLY and CDR2 is FYNNEI in the germline V gene. Germline trimming cut 7 bases from V and 0 bases from J; bases unmatched to any gene: 8. The CDR3 is 15 amino acids. The CDR3 reads CASTRRDRSSYEQYF. The DNA of the CDR3 is TGTGCCAGCACCCGGAGGGACAGGAGCTCCTACGAGCAGTACTTC.

V is TRBV5-6 and J is TRBJ2-7; 7 bases agree with TRBD1. Germline V gene data show CDR1 as SGHDT and CDR2 as YYEEEE. The CDR3 length is 13 residues. V trimming: 2 bases; J trimming: 10 bases; junction bases outside the gene matches: 9. The CDR3, as DNA: TGTGCCAGCAGCTTACCGGGGCAGGGGGTACAGTACTTC. Translating it yields CASSLPGQGVQYF.

On this clone itself: At one end, the junction sequence differs from germline, possibly due to a read error. The CDR3: CASSMEVFASGDF. The CDR3 region has the DNA TGCGCCAGCAGTATGGAGGTTTTTGCTAGCGGGGACTTC. The V gene is TRBV5-1, the J gene TRBJ2-5, with 9 bases fitting TRBD2. Germline assignment: CDR1 SGHRS and CDR2 YFSETQ. CDR3 length: 13 residues.

This clone has a single count. The chain joins TRBV9 to TRBJ1-4; D not certain. Looked up from germline, CDR1 is SGDLS and CDR2 is YYNGEE. Between the trimmed V and J ends, which lost 0 bases and 6 bases, there was a span of 12 bases. The CDR3 consists of 15 residues. The CDR3: CASSVEVSRYEKLFF. For the CDR3, the DNA is TGTGCCAGCAGCGTAGAAGTCTCGAGGTATGAAAAACTGTTTTTT.

This sequence joins TRBV19 and TRBJ2-4; TRBD2 matches 10 bases. Germline V gene sequence: CDR1 LNHDA, CDR2 SQIVND (reference sequence). The CDR3 is 18 residues long. The junction had 11 bases not matched to a gene; V was cut back by 5 bases and J by 1 base. For the CDR3, the DNA is TGTGCCAGTAGTCTCTCTAGCGGGGGACGTAGGGCCAAAAACATTCAGTACTTC. Its translation: CASSLSSGGRRAKNIQYF.

The chain recombines TRBV5-1 with TRBJ1-6; TRBD1 matches 9 bases. V lost 4 bases to trimming and J lost 8 bases; unmatched junction nucleotides: 4. Per germline, CDR1 SGHRS and CDR2 YFSETQ. The CDR3 length is 14 residues. The CDR3 loop reads CASSRDREYSPLHF. The CDR3 DNA reads as TGCGCCAGCAGCCGGGACAGGGAATATTCACCCCTCCACTTT.

V usage is TRBV11-2 and J usage is TRBJ2-3; tentatively, D is TRBD2 (6 bases). The CDR3 sequence is 17 residues long. V was shortened by 4 bases and J by 5 bases, with 22 bases between the two germline ends. Germline V gives CDR1 SGHAT, CDR2 FQNNGV. The CDR3 protein is CASSSPLTGTLVDTQYF. For the CDR3, the DNA is TGTGCCAGCAGCTCACCTCTAACGGGGACTTTGGTAGATACGCAGTATTTT.

This clone was found a few times. The chain uses TRBV7-9 and TRBJ1-2; TRBD1 is a possible D gene (6 bases). Germline V gives CDR1 SEHNR, CDR2 FQNEAQ (reference sequence). The germline V and J ends were trimmed by 4 bases and 6 bases, with 12 bases remaining between them. This CDR3 is 13 amino acids long. CDR3 sequence: CASSSNRVDGYTF. The CDR3 DNA reads TGTGCCAGCAGCTCTAACAGGGTGGATGGCTACACCTTC.

The chain uses TRBV25-1 and TRBJ1-2; no reliable D call. The CDR3 extends over 13 amino acids. Germline CDR1 is MGHDK and CDR2 is SYGVNS. Trimming stripped 1 base from V and 2 bases from J, with 5 bases between. CDR3 loop: CASSELQNYGYTF. CDR3 sequence (DNA): TGTGCCAGCAGTGAATTACAGAACTATGGCTACACCTTC.

The chain links TRBV10-3 to TRBJ2-3; D unclear. The CDR3 sequence is 11 residues long. Trimming shortened V by 4 bases and J by 6 bases, and 5 bases separated the two germline ends. Germline values: CDR1 ENHRY, CDR2 SYGVKD. The CDR3 spells CAISGVDTQYF. The CDR3, as DNA: TGTGCCATCAGTGGAGTGGATACGCAGTATTTT.

V gene TRBV7-2 combines with J gene TRBJ1-4, with TRBD1 as a possible D gene (6 bases). Trimming pared 6 bases from V and 15 bases from J, leaving 17 bases between. The CDR3 runs to 12 residues. Germline V lookup: CDR1 SGHTA, CDR2 FQGNSA. The CDR3 loop reads CASSPAGHPLFF. As DNA, the CDR3 is TGTGCCAGCAGTCCAGCGGGACACCCTTTGTTTTTT.

The rearrangement links TRBV7-2 to TRBJ1-4; D is unclear. The CDR3 is 16 residues long. Germline V gene lookup returns CDR1 SGHTA and CDR2 FQGNSA. Trimming took off 1 base at V and 0 bases at J, with 9 bases between the two ends. In DNA form, the CDR3 reads TGTGCCAGCAGCTTAGATCTCGGTGCAACTAATGAAAAACTGTTTTTT. Translation gives CASSLDLGATNEKLFF.

V and J are TRBV5-1 and TRBJ2-2; 7 nucleotides align to TRBD1. This CDR3 is built from 14 residues. The V segment lost 7 bases and the J segment 2 bases; nucleotides outside the gene matches: 5. Germline CDR1 is SGHRS and CDR2 is YFSETQ. CDR3 protein: CASEQGTNTGELFF. CDR3 DNA: TGCGCCAGCGAACAGGGGACAAACACCGGGGAGCTGTTTTTT. Based on the CDR3 plus reference TRBV5-1 and TRBJ2-2, the full variable domain is KAGVTQTPRYLIKTRGQQVTLSCSPISGHRSVSWYQQTPGQGLQFLFEYFSETQRNKGNFPGRFSGRQFSNSRSEMNVSTLELGDSALYLCASEQGTNTGELFFGEGSRLTVL.